This TCR beta chain was recovered during a study of blood T cell repertoires in COVID-19. About the research overall: The cDNA or gDNA used as material had been derived from T cells, B-cell-depleted T cells, or PBMCs.

With 3 bases clipped from V and 5 bases from J, the junction kept 8 bases outside the gene matches. The CDR3 is made up of 15 amino acids. CDR1 DFQATT and CDR2 SNEGSKA come from the germline V gene (reference sequence). Clones were sequenced by immunoSEQ multiplex PCR, and TCRdb holds only the in-frame ones, with some missing. The sample holds about 200,000 clones, about nine tenths seen once. The chain has TRBV20-1 and TRBJ1-2; 11 bases align to TRBD1. This TCR was recovered from a man aged 18 to 30 with active or convalescent COVID-19. Sequencing was carried out using peripheral blood. CDR3 protein: CSASLTGTGGYGYTF. The DNA of the CDR3 is TGCAGTGCTAGTCTCACCGGGACAGGGGGATATGGCTACACCTTC.